Listed here are 21 T cell receptor beta chains from one sample, sequenced in a study of blood T cell repertoires in COVID-19. Sequenced by immunoSEQ multiplex PCR; TCRdb stores in-frame clones only, minus some. The sample holds over 130,000 clones, about four fifths seen once. The sample taken for sequencing was peripheral blood. Receptor source: a man in his 70s with acute or convalescent COVID-19.

V usage is TRBV5-1 and J usage is TRBJ1-1, with D possibly matching TRBD1 (6 bases). Germline lookup yields CDR1 SGHRS and CDR2 YFSETQ. V was cut by 0 bases and J by 5 bases, with 17 bases left in between. CDR3 length: 16 residues. The CDR3 sequence is CASSLVSGTTGTEAFF. CDR3 sequence (DNA): TGCGCCAGCAGCTTGGTTTCCGGGACAACGGGAACTGAAGCTTTCTTT.

This chain links TRBV11-2 with TRBJ2-7; 8 nucleotides agree with TRBD1. Losses at the gene ends were 5 bases for V and 6 bases for J; bases not matched to a gene: 9. CDR1 is SGHAT and CDR2 is FQNNGV in the germline V gene. The CDR3 extends over 14 amino acids. The CDR3 reads CASSQRDRRLEQYF. CDR3 nucleotide sequence: TGTGCCAGCAGCCAAAGGGACAGGCGTCTCGAGCAGTACTTC.

The chain uses TRBV7-9 and TRBJ2-3; 7 nucleotides agree with TRBD1. Germline V CDR1 and CDR2: SEHNR, FQNEAQ (reference sequence). J was trimmed by 4 bases and V by 4 bases; bases with no gene match: 8. The CDR3 runs 15 residues. In DNA, the CDR3 is TGTGCCAGCAGCTCCCGGGACAGTCACGCAGATACGCAGTATTTT. Translating it yields CASSSRDSHADTQYF.

J is TRBJ2-5 and V is TRBV5-4, with a weak D call TRBD2 (7 bases). The CDR3 sequence is 15 residues long. V dropped 4 bases and J dropped 4 bases, with 17 bases sitting between them. CDR1 and CDR2 from the germline V gene are SGHNT and YYREEE (reference sequence). The CDR3, as DNA: TGTGCCAGCAGCCCACCGCGGGGAGGGGGAGAGACCCAGTACTTC. The encoded protein is CASSPPRGGGETQYF.

V gene TRBV19 combines with J gene TRBJ2-1; TRBD1 aligns across 10 bases. This CDR3 has 17 residues. The V gene end was trimmed by 4 bases and the J gene end by 7 bases; junction bases not matched to a gene: 13. In germline, CDR1 is LNHDA, CDR2 SQIVND (reference sequence). The CDR3 DNA follows: TGTGCCAGTAGTACATTTCCCGGGACAGGGGATTGGAATGAGCAGTTCTTC. It yields the protein CASSTFPGTGDWNEQFF.

The count of this clone is one. V usage is TRBV2 and J usage is TRBJ2-5, with D possibly being TRBD2 (6 bases). Germline CDR1 is SNHLY and CDR2 is FYNNEI. V was cut by 6 bases and J by 2 bases, with 10 bases left in between. This CDR3 comprises 13 residues. CDR3 amino acids: CASSIRGQETQYF. The CDR3 region has the DNA TGTGCCAGCAGCATCCGGGGGCAAGAGACCCAGTACTTC.

CDR3 nucleotides: TGTGCCAGTAGCATGGGGTTGGCAGGGGCCCAGCATTTT. It is translated as CASSMGLAGAQHF. The chain recombines TRBV19 with TRBJ1-5; D might be TRBD1 (6 bases). Germline V lookup: CDR1 LNHDA, CDR2 SQIVND (reference sequence). The CDR3 runs to 13 residues. V was trimmed by 6 bases and J by 11 bases, leaving 17 bases between them.

The CDR3 spells CASSPREGQETQYF. For the CDR3, the DNA is TGTGCCAGTAGTCCTCGGGAGGGGCAAGAGACCCAGTACTTC. The V and J genes are TRBV19 and TRBJ2-5, with 8 bases that match TRBD2. The ends lost 5 bases at V and 2 bases at J; junction bases unmatched: 4. Germline lookup yields CDR1 LNHDA and CDR2 SQIVND (reference sequence). This CDR3 is built from 14 residues.

The V gene is TRBV7-8, the J gene TRBJ1-2; D is perhaps TRBD1 (5 bases). This CDR3 has 16 amino acids. V lost 1 base, J lost 2 bases, and 14 bases lay in between. Germline loops: CDR1 SGHVS, CDR2 FQNEAQ. CDR3 coding DNA: TGTGCCAGCAGCTTAGTCGGGGGGGAGGTCAACTATGGCTACACCTTC. Protein: CASSLVGGEVNYGYTF. The full variable domain, completed using reference TRBV7-8 and TRBJ1-2, is GAGVSQSPRYKVAKRGQDVALRCDPISGHVSLFWYQQALGQGPEFLTYFQNEAQLDKSGLPSDRFFAERPEGSVSTLKIQRTQQEDSAVYLCASSLVGGEVNYGYTFGSGTRLTVV.

The genes are TRBV28 and TRBJ1-2, with D maybe TRBD1 (6 bases). The CDR3 covers 14 residues. CDR1 MDHEN and CDR2 SYDVKM come from the germline V gene. V was trimmed by 6 bases and J by 2 bases, leaving 13 bases between them. CDR3 in amino acids: CASSSGGGNYGYTF. DNA of the CDR3: TGTGCCAGCAGCTCCGGTGGGGGCAACTATGGCTACACCTTC.

The chain carries TRBV11-2 and TRBJ1-1; perhaps TRBD1 as D (6 bases). The CDR3 covers 14 residues. Deletions cut 5 bases from V and 4 bases from J, with 14 bases between. CDR1 is SGHAT, CDR2 FQNNGV, per germline. Here the CDR3 DNA reads TGTGCCAGCAGCCTCACGACAGGACCCACTGAAGCTTTCTTT. This encodes CASSLTTGPTEAFF.

This clone was seen only once. The chain links TRBV11-1 to TRBJ2-1, with 7 positions matching TRBD2. There are 15 residues in the CDR3. J was trimmed by 0 bases and V by 3 bases; bases with no gene match: 2. Germline assignment: CDR1 SGHAT and CDR2 FQDESV (reference sequence). The CDR3 region is CASSFLAGSYNEQFF. The CDR3 DNA reads as TGTGCCAGCAGCTTTTTAGCGGGCTCCTACAATGAGCAGTTCTTC.

The chain uses TRBV19 and TRBJ2-2; D gene uncertain. The CDR3 runs to 13 residues. Deletions cut 6 bases from V and 0 bases from J, with 5 bases between. Germline CDR1 reads LNHDA; CDR2 reads SQIVND (reference sequence). CDR3 region: CASRRTNTGELFF. DNA of the CDR3: TGTGCCAGTAGGAGGACGAACACCGGGGAGCTGTTTTTT.

The V call is TRBV19, the J call TRBJ2-3; 8 nucleotides line up with TRBD2. Germline V gives CDR1 LNHDA, CDR2 SQIVND (reference sequence). The ends lost 4 bases at V and 0 bases at J; junction bases unmatched: 3. This CDR3 is built from 15 residues. Written as DNA, the CDR3 is TGTGCCAGTAGTAAGCGGGGGCCTAGCACAGATACGCAGTATTTT. Residues: CASSKRGPSTDTQYF.

This chain joins TRBV4-1 and TRBJ2-7; 9 bases map to TRBD1. Germline trimming cut 7 bases from V and 1 base from J; bases unmatched to any gene: 5. Germline V lookup: CDR1 MGHRA, CDR2 YSYEKL. The CDR3 runs to 14 residues. The CDR3 DNA reads as TGCGCCAGCACCTCCGACAGGGGGTCCTACGAGCAGTACTTC. This codes for CASTSDRGSYEQYF.

This sequence joins TRBV3-1 (or the pseudogene TRBV3-2) and TRBJ1-6; TRBD1 is a possible D gene (6 bases). Germline V gene sequence: CDR1 LGHDT, CDR2 YNNKEL (reference sequence). With 5 bases removed from V and 7 bases from J, the gap between germline ends came to 9 bases. The CDR3 contains 13 residues. CDR3 sequence: CASSYRVNSPLHF. As DNA, the CDR3 is TGTGCCAGCAGCTACAGGGTCAATTCACCCCTCCACTTT.

V and J are TRBV18 and TRBJ2-3; 7 bases agree with TRBD2. With V trimmed by 3 bases and J by 4 bases, 22 bases remained unmatched. This CDR3 region has 20 residues. Germline CDR1 and CDR2: KGHSH and LQKENI. The CDR3 DNA follows: TGTGCCAGCTCACCCCGGCGGCGGGATAGCGGGCTGAAGCCCCCAGATACGCAGTATTTT. This sequence encodes CASSPRRRDSGLKPPDTQYF.

The chain carries TRBV7-2 and TRBJ2-6; D remains ambiguous. This CDR3 has 15 residues. Germline lookup yields CDR1 SGHTA and CDR2 FQGNSA. V was cut by 1 base and J by 0 bases, with 4 bases left in between. Here the CDR3 reads CASSLDLSGANVLTF. The CDR3 DNA sequence: TGTGCCAGCAGCTTAGATCTCTCTGGGGCCAACGTCCTGACTTTC.

The chain carries TRBV29-1 and TRBJ2-1; TRBD2 agrees at 12 bases. V was clipped by 3 bases and J by 7 bases; unmatched bases: 7. This CDR3 spans 15 amino acids. CDR1 is SQVTM, CDR2 ANQGSEA, per germline. This chain's CDR3 is CSVDSTSGSRNEQFF. CDR3 nucleotide sequence: TGCAGCGTTGATTCGACTAGCGGGAGTAGGAATGAGCAGTTCTTC.

The table lists this clone with a few counts. The chain combines TRBV7-9 with TRBJ2-6; 7 positions agree with TRBD2. The CDR3 length is 18 residues. Unmatched junction bases numbered 9, after V lost 4 bases and J lost 0 bases. From germline, CDR1 is SEHNR and CDR2 FQNEAQ (reference sequence). The DNA for the CDR3 is TGTGCCAGCAGCTGGGGGGGTCTTGGCCGCTCTGGGGCCAACGTCCTGACTTTC. This gives the protein CASSWGGLGRSGANVLTF.

This chain joins TRBV9 and TRBJ2-1, with 9 bases aligning to TRBD2. V was clipped by 2 bases and J by 10 bases; unmatched bases: 4. Germline V gene sequence: CDR1 SGDLS, CDR2 YYNGEE. CDR3 length equals 13 residues. As DNA, the CDR3 is TGTGCCAGCAGCGTTCAACTAGCGGGCGAGCAGTTCTTC. Protein sequence: CASSVQLAGEQFF.